Listed below are T cell receptor beta chains from one sample, sequenced in a study of Graves' ophthalmopathy and Graves' hyperthyroidism. TCRdb called the multiplex PCR reads again in MiXCR, with one record for every CDR3 protein. The sample contains about 220,000 distinct CDR3 sequences, about 22% of which appear only once. The specimen sequenced was peripheral blood. Source of these receptors: a woman in her forties or fifties with Graves' ophthalmopathy. The CDR3 runs from the conserved cysteine through the conserved F or W. The D gene is left open where the match is weak. The listing skips clone size in some rows; elsewhere it reads once, few, many or a size class.

TRBJ1-2 | . | TRBV5-6 | many | CASSLAQEINYGYTF | TGTGCCAGCAGCTTGGCCCAAGAGATTAACTATGGCTACACCTTC
TRBJ1-1 | . | TRBV6-2/TRBV6-3 | many | CASRTDNSQMNTEAFF | TGTGCCAGCAGGACCGATAACAGTCAGATGAACACTGAAGCTTTCTTT
TRBJ2-2 | . | TRBV6-1 | many | CASSIQVSGELFF | TGTGCCAGCAGTATCCAGGTATCCGGGGAGCTGTTTTTT
TRBJ1-2 | . | TRBV19 | many | CASSMGQMNYGYTF | TGTGCCAGTAGTATGGGGCAGATGAACTATGGCTACACCTTC
TRBJ2-5 | TRBD1 | TRBV29-1 | many | CSQRTGLETQYF | TGCAGCCAAAGGACAGGGTTAGAGACCCAGTACTTC
TRBJ1-6 | . | TRBV28 | . | CASSWTAYNSPLHF | TGTGCCAGCAGTTGGACAGCTTATAATTCACCCCTCCACTTT
TRBJ2-5 | . | TRBV5-1 | many | CASSGGGGEETQYF | TGCGCCAGCAGCGGCGGAGGAGGGGAAGAGACCCAGTACTTC
TRBJ1-5 | TRBD1 | TRBV20-1 | many | CSAHDRGYNQPQHF | TGCAGTGCCCACGACAGGGGGTACAATCAGCCCCAGCATTTT
TRBJ2-5 | . | TRBV2 | many | CASSARGETQYF | TGTGCCAGCAGTGCACGGGGAGAGACCCAGTACTTC
TRBJ2-5 | TRBD2 | TRBV12-3/TRBV12-4 | . | CASSLYSGRRGEQYF | TGTGCCAGCAGTTTATATAGCGGGAGGCGGGGGGAGCAGTACTTC
TRBJ2-7 | . | TRBV7-9 | few | CASSPTVHEQYF | TGTGCCAGCAGCCCAACAGTGCACGAGCAGTACTTC
TRBJ2-7 | . | TRBV28 | many | CASSRVGGQTYEQYF | TGTGCCAGCAGCCGGGTTGGGGGCCAGACCTACGAGCAGTACTTC
TRBJ2-7 | TRBD1 | TRBV18 | . | CATAGTGNKQYF | TGTGCCACCGCCGGGACAGGGAACAAGCAGTACTTC
TRBJ2-7 | . | TRBV6-1 | . | CASSEARLLTTNEQYF | TGTGCCAGCAGTGAAGCGAGACTACTAACTACTAACGAGCAGTACTTC
TRBJ1-1 | . | TRBV3-1 | . | CASSRGASNTEAFF | TGTGCCAGCAGCCGGGGGGCCTCGAACACTGAAGCTTTCTTT
TRBJ2-7 | . | TRBV30 | many | CAWSHGVAYEQYF | TGTGCCTGGAGTCACGGGGTCGCCTACGAGCAGTACTTC
TRBJ2-5 | . | TRBV20-1 | many | CSARHLYQETQYF | TGCAGTGCTAGACACTTGTACCAAGAGACCCAGTACTTC
TRBJ2-5 | . | TRBV29-1 | . | CSAGTPRSETQYF | TGCAGCGCAGGGACCCCGCGGTCGGAGACCCAGTACTTC
TRBJ1-1 | . | TRBV12-3/TRBV12-4 | . | CASSQVSPEAFF | TGTGCCAGCAGTCAGGTTTCGCCTGAAGCTTTCTTT
TRBJ2-7 | . | TRBV18 | many | CASSPQAGYEQYF | TGTGCCAGCTCACCCCAAGCCGGCTACGAGCAGTACTTC
TRBJ2-7 | . | TRBV6-5 | many | CASSPGGPPDYEQYF | TGTGCCAGCTCCCCCGGGGGACCTCCGGATTACGAGCAGTACTTC
TRBJ1-1 | . | TRBV28 | many | CASSRRGGSLNTEAFF | TGTGCCAGCAGCCGAAGGGGGGGTTCCCTGAACACTGAAGCTTTCTTT
TRBJ2-2 | . | TRBV11-2 | many | CASSRGTGARNTGELFF | TGTGCCAGCAGTAGGGGTACGGGGGCGCGCAACACCGGGGAGCTGTTTTTT
TRBJ2-5 | . | TRBV20-1 | . | CSARTGPGTQYF | TGCAGTGCTAGAACCGGTCCTGGGACCCAGTACTTC